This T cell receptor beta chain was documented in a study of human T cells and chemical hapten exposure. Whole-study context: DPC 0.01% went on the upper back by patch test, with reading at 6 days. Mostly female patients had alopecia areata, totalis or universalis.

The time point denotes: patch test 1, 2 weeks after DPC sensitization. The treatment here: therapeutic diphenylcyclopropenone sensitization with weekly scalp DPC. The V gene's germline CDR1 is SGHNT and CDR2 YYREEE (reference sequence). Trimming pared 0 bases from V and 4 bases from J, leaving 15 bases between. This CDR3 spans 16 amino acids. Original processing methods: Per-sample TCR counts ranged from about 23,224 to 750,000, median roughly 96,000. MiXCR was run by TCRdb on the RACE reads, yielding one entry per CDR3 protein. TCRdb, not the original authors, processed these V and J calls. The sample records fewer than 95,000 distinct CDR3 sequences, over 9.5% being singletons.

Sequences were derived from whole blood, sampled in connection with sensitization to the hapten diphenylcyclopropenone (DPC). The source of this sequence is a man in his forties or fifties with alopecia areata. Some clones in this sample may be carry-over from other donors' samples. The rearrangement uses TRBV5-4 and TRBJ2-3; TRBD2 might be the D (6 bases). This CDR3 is CASSLDAGTRADTQYF. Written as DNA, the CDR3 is TGTGCCAGCAGCTTGGACGCGGGAACGAGGGCAGATACGCAGTATTTT.